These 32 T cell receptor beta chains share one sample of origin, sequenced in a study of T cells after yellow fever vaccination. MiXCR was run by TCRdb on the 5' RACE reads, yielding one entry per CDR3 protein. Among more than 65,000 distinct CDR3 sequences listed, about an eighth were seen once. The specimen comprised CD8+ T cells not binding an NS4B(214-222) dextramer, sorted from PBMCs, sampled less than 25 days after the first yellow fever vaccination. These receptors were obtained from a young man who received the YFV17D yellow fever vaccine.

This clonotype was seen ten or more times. DNA of the CDR3: TGTGCCAGCAGGCTGGGGGAATTGGGTCTTATCATCACAGATACGCAGTATTTT. Its protein is CASRLGELGLIITDTQYF. The gene calls are TRBV11-2 and TRBJ2-3, with D perhaps given as TRBD1 or TRBD2 (5 bases each). This CDR3 spans 18 amino acids. Trimming shortened V by 6 bases and J by 2 bases, and 24 bases separated the two germline ends. Germline lookup yields CDR1 SGHAT and CDR2 FQNNGV.

This CDR3 reads CASTPMQTIAKNIQYF. Written as DNA, the CDR3 is TGTGCCAGCACCCCAATGCAGACGATAGCCAAAAACATTCAGTACTTC. The chain links TRBV7-9 to TRBJ2-4; D gene uncertain. Germline CDR1 and CDR2: SEHNR and FQNEAQ (reference sequence). V lost 7 bases and J 0 bases, leaving 16 bases between the germline ends. This CDR3 is 16 amino acids long.

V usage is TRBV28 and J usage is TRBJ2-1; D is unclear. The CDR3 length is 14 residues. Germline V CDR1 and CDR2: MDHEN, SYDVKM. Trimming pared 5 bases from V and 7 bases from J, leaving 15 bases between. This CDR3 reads CASSPWAPGNEQFF. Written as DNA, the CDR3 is TGTGCCAGCAGTCCCTGGGCCCCTGGGAATGAGCAGTTCTTC. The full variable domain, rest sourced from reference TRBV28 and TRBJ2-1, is DVKVTQSSRYLVKRTGEKVFLECVQDMDHENMFWYRQDPGLGLRLIYFSYDVKMKEKGDIPEGYSVSREKKERFSLILESASTNQTSMYLCASSPWAPGNEQFFGPGTRLTVL.

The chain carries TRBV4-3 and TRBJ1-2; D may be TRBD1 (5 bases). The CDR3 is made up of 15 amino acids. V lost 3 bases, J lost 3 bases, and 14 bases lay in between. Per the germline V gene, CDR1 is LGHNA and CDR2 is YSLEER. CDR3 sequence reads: CASSQEDQGYYGYTF. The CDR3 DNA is TGCGCCAGCAGCCAGGAAGATCAGGGTTACTATGGCTACACCTTC.

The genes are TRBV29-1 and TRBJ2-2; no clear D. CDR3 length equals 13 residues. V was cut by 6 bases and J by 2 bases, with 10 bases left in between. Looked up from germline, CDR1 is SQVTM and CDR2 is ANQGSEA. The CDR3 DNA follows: TGCAGCGTCCGAGACGGAAACACCGGGGAGCTGTTTTTT. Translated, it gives CSVRDGNTGELFF.

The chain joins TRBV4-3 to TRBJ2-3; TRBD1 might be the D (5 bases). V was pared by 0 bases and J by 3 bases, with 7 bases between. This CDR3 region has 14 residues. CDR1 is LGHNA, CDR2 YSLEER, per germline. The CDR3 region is CASSQDGATDTQYF. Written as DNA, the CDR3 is TGCGCCAGCAGCCAAGATGGGGCGACAGATACGCAGTATTTT.

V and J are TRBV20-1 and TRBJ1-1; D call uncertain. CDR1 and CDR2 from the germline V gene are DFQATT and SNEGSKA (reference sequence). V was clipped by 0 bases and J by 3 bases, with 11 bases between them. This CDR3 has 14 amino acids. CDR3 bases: TGCAGTGCTAGAGAAGGATGGTCATACACTGAAGCTTTCTTT. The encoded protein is CSAREGWSYTEAFF.

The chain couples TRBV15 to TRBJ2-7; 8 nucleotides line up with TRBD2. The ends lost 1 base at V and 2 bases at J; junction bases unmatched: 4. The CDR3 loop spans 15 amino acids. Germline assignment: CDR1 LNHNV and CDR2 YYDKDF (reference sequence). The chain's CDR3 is CATSRGGGGTYEQYV. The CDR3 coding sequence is TGTGCCACCAGCAGAGGTGGCGGGGGGACCTACGAGCAGTACGTC.

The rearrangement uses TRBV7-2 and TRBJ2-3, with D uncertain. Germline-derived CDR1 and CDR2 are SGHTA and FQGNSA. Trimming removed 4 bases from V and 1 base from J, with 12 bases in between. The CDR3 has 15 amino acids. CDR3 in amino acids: CASSSYWSGTDTQYF. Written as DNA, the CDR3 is TGTGCCAGCAGCTCCTATTGGAGTGGCACAGATACGCAGTATTTT.

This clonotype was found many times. This chain's CDR3 is CASSLDGRGREETQYF. The CDR3 bases are TGTGCCAGCAGCTTAGATGGCAGGGGGCGGGAAGAGACCCAGTACTTC. The gene calls are TRBV11-2 and TRBJ2-5; 8 bases fit TRBD1. J gave up 3 bases and V 0 bases, and 6 bases lay outside the gene matches. Germline CDR1 and CDR2: SGHAT and FQNNGV. The CDR3 contains 16 residues.

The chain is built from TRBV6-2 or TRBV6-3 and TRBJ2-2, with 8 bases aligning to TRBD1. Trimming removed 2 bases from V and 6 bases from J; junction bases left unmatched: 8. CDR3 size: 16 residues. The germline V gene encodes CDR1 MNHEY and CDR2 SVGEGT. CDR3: CASSYDPGGGPGELFF. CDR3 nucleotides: TGTGCCAGCAGTTACGATCCAGGGGGCGGCCCCGGGGAGCTGTTTTTT.

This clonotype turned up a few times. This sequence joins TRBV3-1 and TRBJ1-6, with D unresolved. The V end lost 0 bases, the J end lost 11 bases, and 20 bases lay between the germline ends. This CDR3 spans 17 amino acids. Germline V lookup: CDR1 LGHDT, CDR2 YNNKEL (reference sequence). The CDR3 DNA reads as TGTGCCAGCAGCCAAGAAGGACGTCAGGCTCGAGGGCCACCCCTCCACTTT. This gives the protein CASSQEGRQARGPPLHF.

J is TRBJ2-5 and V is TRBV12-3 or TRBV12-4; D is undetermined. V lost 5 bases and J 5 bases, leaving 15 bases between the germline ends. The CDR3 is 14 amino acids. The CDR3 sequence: CASSPPGVWETQYF. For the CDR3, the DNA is TGTGCCAGCAGTCCACCTGGAGTTTGGGAGACCCAGTACTTC.

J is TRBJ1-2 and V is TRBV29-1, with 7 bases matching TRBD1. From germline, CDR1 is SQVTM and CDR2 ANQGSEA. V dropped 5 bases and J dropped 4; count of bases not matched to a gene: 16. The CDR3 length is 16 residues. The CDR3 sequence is CSVIERALTGTYGYTF. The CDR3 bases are TGCAGCGTTATAGAGCGAGCTTTGACAGGGACCTATGGCTACACCTTC.

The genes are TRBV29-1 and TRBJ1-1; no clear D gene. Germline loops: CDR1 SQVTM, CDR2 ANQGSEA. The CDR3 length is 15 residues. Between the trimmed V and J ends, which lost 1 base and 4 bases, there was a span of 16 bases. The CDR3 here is CSVEGVSFKGTEAFF. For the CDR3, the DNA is TGCAGCGTTGAAGGTGTGTCATTTAAGGGCACTGAAGCTTTCTTT.

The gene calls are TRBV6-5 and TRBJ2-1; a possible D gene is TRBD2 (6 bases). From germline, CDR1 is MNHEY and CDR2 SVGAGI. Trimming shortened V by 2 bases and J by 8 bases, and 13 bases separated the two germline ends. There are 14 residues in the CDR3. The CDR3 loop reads CASSYQGREDEQFF. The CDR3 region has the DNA TGTGCCAGCAGTTACCAGGGCAGGGAGGATGAGCAGTTCTTC.

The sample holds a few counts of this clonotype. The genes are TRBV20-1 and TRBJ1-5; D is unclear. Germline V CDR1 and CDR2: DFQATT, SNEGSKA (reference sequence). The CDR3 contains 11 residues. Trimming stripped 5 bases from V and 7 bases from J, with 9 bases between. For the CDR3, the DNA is TGCAGTGCTGAGGGCGTGCAGCCCCAGCATTTT. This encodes CSAEGVQPQHF.

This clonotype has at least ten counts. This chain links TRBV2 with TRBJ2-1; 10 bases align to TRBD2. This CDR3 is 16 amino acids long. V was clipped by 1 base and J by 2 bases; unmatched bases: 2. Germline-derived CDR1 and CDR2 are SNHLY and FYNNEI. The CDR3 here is CASSEVAGGAYNEQFF. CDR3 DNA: TGTGCCAGCAGTGAAGTAGCGGGGGGTGCCTACAATGAGCAGTTCTTC.

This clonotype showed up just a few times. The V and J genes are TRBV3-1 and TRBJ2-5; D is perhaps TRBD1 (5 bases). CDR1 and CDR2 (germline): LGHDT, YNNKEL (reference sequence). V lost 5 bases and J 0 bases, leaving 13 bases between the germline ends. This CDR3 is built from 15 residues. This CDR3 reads CASSGDGHDQETQYF. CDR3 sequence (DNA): TGTGCCAGCAGCGGCGACGGACACGACCAAGAGACCCAGTACTTC.

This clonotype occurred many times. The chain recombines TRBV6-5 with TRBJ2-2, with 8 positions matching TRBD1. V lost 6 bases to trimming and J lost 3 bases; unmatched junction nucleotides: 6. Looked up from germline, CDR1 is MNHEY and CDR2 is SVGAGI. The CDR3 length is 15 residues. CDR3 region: CASRLPDRDTGELFF. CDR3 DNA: TGTGCCAGCAGACTCCCGGACAGGGACACCGGGGAGCTGTTTTTT.

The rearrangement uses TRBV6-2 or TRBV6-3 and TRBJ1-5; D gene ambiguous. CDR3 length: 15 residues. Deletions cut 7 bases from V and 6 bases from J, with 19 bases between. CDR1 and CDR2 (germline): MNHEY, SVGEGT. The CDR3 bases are TGTGCCAGCACCCCCGATGGAGGGTTAAGTCAGCCCCAGCATTTT. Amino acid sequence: CASTPDGGLSQPQHF.

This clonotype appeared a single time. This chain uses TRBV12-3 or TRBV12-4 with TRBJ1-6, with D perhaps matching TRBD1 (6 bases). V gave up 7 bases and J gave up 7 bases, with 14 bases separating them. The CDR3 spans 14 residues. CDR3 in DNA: TGTGCCAGCACCGCCGGGACATCCAATTCACCCCTCCACTTT. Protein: CASTAGTSNSPLHF.

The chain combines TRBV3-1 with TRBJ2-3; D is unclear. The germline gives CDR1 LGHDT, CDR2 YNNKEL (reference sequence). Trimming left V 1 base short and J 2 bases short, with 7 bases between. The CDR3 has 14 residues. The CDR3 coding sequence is TGTGCCAGCAGCCAAGCACTTTTCACAGATACGCAGTATTTT. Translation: CASSQALFTDTQYF.

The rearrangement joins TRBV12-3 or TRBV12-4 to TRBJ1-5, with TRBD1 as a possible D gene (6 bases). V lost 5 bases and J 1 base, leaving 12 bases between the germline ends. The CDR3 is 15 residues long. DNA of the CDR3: TGTGCCAGCAGTGCAGGGGTAGACAGCAATCAGCCCCAGCATTTT. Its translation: CASSAGVDSNQPQHF.

The CDR3 region is CASSQGTASTDTQYF. The CDR3 region has the DNA TGTGCCAGCAGCCAAGGAACAGCCAGCACAGATACGCAGTATTTT. The chain uses TRBV14 and TRBJ2-3; D unresolved. Germline loops: CDR1 SGHDN, CDR2 FVKESK. CDR3 length: 15 residues. Trimming took off 1 base at V and 0 bases at J, with 8 bases between the two ends.

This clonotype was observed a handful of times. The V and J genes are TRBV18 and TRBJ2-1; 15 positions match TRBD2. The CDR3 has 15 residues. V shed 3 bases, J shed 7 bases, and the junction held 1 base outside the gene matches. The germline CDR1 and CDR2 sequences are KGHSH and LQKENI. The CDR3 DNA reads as TGTGCCAGCTCACCCGGGACTAGCGGGGGGAATGAGCAGTTCTTC. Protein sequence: CASSPGTSGGNEQFF.

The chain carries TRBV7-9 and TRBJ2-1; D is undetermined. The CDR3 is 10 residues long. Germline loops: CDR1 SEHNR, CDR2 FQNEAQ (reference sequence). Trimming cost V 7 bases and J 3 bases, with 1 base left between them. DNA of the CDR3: TGTGCCAGCAACTACAATGAGCAGTTCTTC. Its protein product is CASNYNEQFF.

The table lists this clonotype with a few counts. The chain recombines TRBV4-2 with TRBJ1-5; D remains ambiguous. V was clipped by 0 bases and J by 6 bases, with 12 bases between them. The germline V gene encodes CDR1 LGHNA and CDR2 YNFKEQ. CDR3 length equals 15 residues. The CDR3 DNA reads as TGTGCCAGCAGCCAAGATTCACAGAGTGGTCAGCCCCAGCATTTT. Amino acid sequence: CASSQDSQSGQPQHF.

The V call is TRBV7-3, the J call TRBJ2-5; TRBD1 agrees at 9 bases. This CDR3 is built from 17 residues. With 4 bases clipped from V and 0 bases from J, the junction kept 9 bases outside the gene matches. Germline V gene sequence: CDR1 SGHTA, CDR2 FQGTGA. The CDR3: CASSSTGGAGYQETQYF. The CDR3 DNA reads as TGTGCCAGCAGCTCTACAGGGGGCGCAGGGTACCAAGAGACCCAGTACTTC.

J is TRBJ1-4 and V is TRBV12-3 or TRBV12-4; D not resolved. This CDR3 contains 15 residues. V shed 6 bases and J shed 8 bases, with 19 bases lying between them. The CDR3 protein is CASSRRRVPREKLFF. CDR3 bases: TGTGCCAGCAGCCGGAGGCGGGTACCGAGAGAAAAACTGTTTTTT.

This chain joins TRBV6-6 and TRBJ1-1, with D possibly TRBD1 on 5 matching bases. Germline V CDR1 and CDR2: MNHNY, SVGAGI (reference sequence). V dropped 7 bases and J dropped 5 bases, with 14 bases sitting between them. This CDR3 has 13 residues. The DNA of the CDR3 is TGTGCCAGCACCTACGGGGGTTTGACTGAAGCTTTCTTT. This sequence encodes CASTYGGLTEAFF.

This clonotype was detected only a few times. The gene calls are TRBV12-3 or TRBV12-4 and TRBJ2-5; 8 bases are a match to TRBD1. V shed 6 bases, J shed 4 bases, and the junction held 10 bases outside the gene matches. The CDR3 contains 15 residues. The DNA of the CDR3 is TGTGCCAGCAGCATCGACAGGGGTTGGGGAGAGACCCAGTACTTC. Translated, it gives CASSIDRGWGETQYF.